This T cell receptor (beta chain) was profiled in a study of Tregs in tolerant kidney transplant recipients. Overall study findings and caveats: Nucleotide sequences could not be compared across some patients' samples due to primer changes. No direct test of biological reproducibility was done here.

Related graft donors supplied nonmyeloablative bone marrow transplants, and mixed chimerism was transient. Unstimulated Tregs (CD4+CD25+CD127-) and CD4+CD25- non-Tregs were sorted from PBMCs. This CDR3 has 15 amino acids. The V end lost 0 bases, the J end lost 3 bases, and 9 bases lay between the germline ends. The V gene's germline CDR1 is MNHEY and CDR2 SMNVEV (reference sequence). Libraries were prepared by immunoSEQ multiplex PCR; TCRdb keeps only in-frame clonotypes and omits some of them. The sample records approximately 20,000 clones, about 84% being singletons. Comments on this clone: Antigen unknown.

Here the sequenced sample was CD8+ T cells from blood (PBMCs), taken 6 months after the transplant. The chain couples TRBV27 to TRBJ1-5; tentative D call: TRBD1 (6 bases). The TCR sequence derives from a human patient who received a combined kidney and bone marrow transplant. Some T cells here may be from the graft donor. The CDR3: CASSLSGTTNQPQHF. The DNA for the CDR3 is TGTGCCAGCAGTTTATCTGGGACAACCAATCAGCCCCAGCATTTT.